What follows are 23 T cell receptor beta chains derived from one specimen sequenced in a study of post-analysis software for immune sequencing data. These receptors' antigens are unknown. Regarding the study as a whole: Compared with controls, patients had more of 4 to 6 TRBV segments, including TRBV5-6, TRBV5-1 and TRBV20-1.

Unique molecular identifiers were built into the TCR beta cDNA libraries. TCRdb itself ran the PCR reads through MiXCR, one entry per CDR3 protein. The data contain about 680,000 distinct CDR3 sequences, roughly three fifths of them seen just once; the ten biggest clones take up roughly 12%. Sequenced input: blood. The receptors originated from a girl aged 2-9 years with multiple sclerosis.

The chain links TRBV27 to TRBJ1-5; no clear D. CDR1 and CDR2 from the germline V gene are MNHEY and SMNVEV (reference sequence). The CDR3 consists of 16 residues. The V gene lost 4 bases and the J gene lost 0 bases, with 13 bases spanning the gap. CDR3 region: CASSSHPLYSNQPQHF. The DNA for the CDR3 is TGTGCCAGCAGTTCGCACCCCCTATATAGCAATCAGCCCCAGCATTTT.

The chain carries TRBV7-9 and TRBJ2-6; D remains ambiguous. CDR3 size: 17 residues. The V end lost 0 bases, the J end lost 0 bases, and 9 bases lay between the germline ends. Germline V CDR1 and CDR2: SEHNR, FQNEAQ (reference sequence). CDR3 nucleotide sequence: TGTGCCAGCAGCTTAGCGAGGCAGAGCTCTGGGGCCAACGTCCTGACTTTC. This codes for CASSLARQSSGANVLTF.

This chain joins TRBV20-1 and TRBJ2-7; 8 nucleotides agree with TRBD2. The germline V gene has CDR1 DFQATT and CDR2 SNEGSKA (reference sequence). This CDR3 contains 12 residues. J gave up 8 bases and V 8 bases, and 11 bases lay outside the gene matches. The CDR3 coding sequence is TGCAGTCCACAGCGGGAGCCGGGAAAGCAGTACTTC. As protein: CSPQREPGKQYF.

The chain has TRBV20-1 and TRBJ2-7; 8 positions match TRBD2. The CDR3 has 13 amino acids. Per germline, CDR1 DFQATT and CDR2 SNEGSKA (reference sequence). Trimming at V came to 6 bases and at J to 4 bases, leaving 8 bases not matched to a gene. CDR3 sequence (DNA): TGCAGTGCACCACGGACGGGGGGGTACGAGCAGTACTTC. This translates into CSAPRTGGYEQYF.

The chain joins TRBV29-1 to TRBJ2-1; a possible D gene is TRBD2 (6 bases). The germline gives CDR1 SQVTM, CDR2 ANQGSEA. This CDR3 is 17 amino acids long. Trimming took 5 bases from V and 1 from J, leaving 21 bases between them. The CDR3: CSVTREAEGRSYNEQFF. CDR3 in DNA: TGCAGCGTTACCAGGGAGGCGGAGGGGAGGTCCTACAATGAGCAGTTCTTC.

The table lists this clonotype with a few counts. The CDR3 here is CASSQTSGGDTQYF. DNA for the CDR3: TGCGCCAGCAGCCAAACTAGCGGGGGGGATACGCAGTATTTT. The genes are TRBV5-1 and TRBJ2-3; TRBD2 matches 12 bases. The CDR3 covers 14 residues. CDR1 is SGHRS, CDR2 YFSETQ, per germline. J lost 6 bases, V lost 4 bases, and 3 bases had no gene match.

The genes are TRBV6-5 and TRBJ2-1, with TRBD1 as a possible D gene (5 bases). CDR1 and CDR2 from the germline V gene are MNHEY and SVGAGI. This CDR3 is built from 14 residues. Trimming took 6 bases from V and 3 from J, leaving 12 bases between them. CDR3 region: CASSPRAHYNEQFF. For the CDR3, the DNA is TGTGCCAGCAGCCCCAGGGCCCACTACAATGAGCAGTTCTTC.

The chain has TRBV10-3 and TRBJ1-3; possible D gene TRBD1, 6 bases. Germline CDR1 is ENHRY and CDR2 is SYGVKD. This CDR3 spans 16 amino acids. V lost 3 bases to trimming and J lost 3 bases, with 15 bases between them. Written as DNA, the CDR3 is TGTGCCATCAGTGACGCCCGGGACAAGGGTGGAAACACCATATATTTT. This gives the protein CAISDARDKGGNTIYF.

The table lists this clonotype with a few counts. This sequence joins TRBV2 and TRBJ2-3; a possible D gene is TRBD1 (6 bases). This CDR3 contains 16 residues. CDR1 is SNHLY, CDR2 FYNNEI, per germline. V was trimmed by 0 bases and J by 5 bases, leaving 15 bases between them. Written as DNA, the CDR3 is TGTGCCAGCAGTGAAGCGCGCCGGCTAGGGGGAGATACGCAGTATTTT. Amino acid sequence: CASSEARRLGGDTQYF. The variable domain in full, with the rest retrieved from reference TRBV2 and TRBJ2-3, is EPEVTQTPSHQVTQMGQEVILRCVPISNHLYFYWYRQILGQKVEFLVSFYNNEISEKSEIFDDQFSVERPDGSNFTLKIRSTKLEDSAMYFCASSEARRLGGDTQYFGPGTRLTVL.

This chain joins TRBV6-1 and TRBJ2-4; 7 bases fit TRBD2. The assigned J gene may be wrong: the sequence end matches TRBJ2-7 better. Germline V CDR1 and CDR2: MNHNS, SASEGT. There are 15 residues in the CDR3. As DNA, the CDR3 is TGTGCCAGCAGTCCCCGGGTGGGAGGGAACTACGAGCAGTACTTC. Protein: CASSPRVGGNYEQYF.

The chain joins TRBV3-1 to TRBJ2-1, with 11 bases fitting TRBD2. With 11 bases clipped from V and 5 bases from J, the junction kept 8 bases outside the gene matches. The germline CDR1 and CDR2 sequences are LGHDT and YNNKEL (reference sequence). This CDR3 contains 14 residues. The CDR3 region has the DNA TGTGCCGCCGTTGGGACTAGCGGAAACAATGAGCAGTTCTTC. Protein: CAAVGTSGNNEQFF.

CDR3 DNA sequence: TGCAGCCCGAAGTTAGCGGGGTCAATATACAATGAGCAGTTCTTC. Its protein product is CSPKLAGSIYNEQFF. The rearrangement uses TRBV20-1 and TRBJ2-1; 8 positions agree with TRBD2. Germline CDR1 DFQATT, CDR2 SNEGSKA (reference sequence). This CDR3 contains 15 residues.

The chain combines TRBV9 with TRBJ1-1; D not resolved. The germline CDR1 and CDR2 sequences are SGDLS and YYNGEE. Trimming stripped 2 bases from V and 1 base from J, with 9 bases between. This CDR3 has 14 residues. CDR3 region: CASSVSGTNTEAFF. For the CDR3, the DNA is TGTGCCAGCAGCGTGAGCGGAACGAACACTGAAGCTTTCTTT. Full variable domain (missing parts from reference TRBV9 and TRBJ1-1): DSGVTQTPKHLITATGQRVTLRCSPRSGDLSVYWYQQSLDQGLQFLIQYYNGEERAKGNILERFSAQQFPDLHSELNLSSLELGDSALYFCASSVSGTNTEAFFGQGTRLTVV.

CDR3 nucleotide sequence: TGTGCCATCTCGGACAGGGCTAACAATGAGCAGTTCTTC. This encodes CAISDRANNEQFF. This sequence joins TRBV10-3 and TRBJ2-1; 8 bases match TRBD1. Per germline, CDR1 ENHRY and CDR2 SYGVKD. The CDR3 is 13 residues long. V shed 8 bases, J shed 5 bases, and the junction held 5 bases outside the gene matches.

V usage is TRBV5-1 and J usage is TRBJ2-7; maybe TRBD2 (6 bases). V was shortened by 0 bases and J by 1 base, with 11 bases between the two germline ends. Germline V gives CDR1 SGHRS, CDR2 YFSETQ. The CDR3 runs to 15 residues. The CDR3 protein is CASSLGGKGSYEQYF. The DNA for the CDR3 is TGCGCCAGCAGCTTGGGCGGGAAGGGGTCCTACGAGCAGTACTTC.

The V call is TRBV6-2 or TRBV6-3, the J call TRBJ2-7; D possibly corresponds to TRBD1 (5 bases). Trimming shortened V by 6 bases and J by 2 bases, and 20 bases separated the two germline ends. Germline V CDR1 and CDR2: MNHEY, SVGEGT. This CDR3 region has 16 residues. The CDR3 sequence is CASSPLVDIGTYEQYF. The CDR3 DNA follows: TGTGCCAGCAGCCCCCTGGTGGACATCGGCACCTACGAGCAGTACTTC.

The V gene is TRBV7-2, the J gene TRBJ2-3, with 8 positions matching TRBD1. The V gene end was trimmed by 1 base and the J gene end by 4 bases; junction bases not matched to a gene: 7. The CDR3 spans 16 residues. Germline lookup yields CDR1 SGHTA and CDR2 FQGNSA. The CDR3 protein is CASSLVQGALPDTQYF. DNA of the CDR3: TGTGCCAGCAGCTTAGTTCAGGGGGCGCTCCCAGATACGCAGTATTTT.

The rearrangement joins TRBV5-1 to TRBJ1-3; tentatively, D is TRBD1 (6 bases). Per germline, CDR1 SGHRS and CDR2 YFSETQ. This CDR3 region has 16 residues. Trimming shortened V by 3 bases and J by 2 bases, and 15 bases separated the two germline ends. Here the CDR3 reads CASSYMDSSAGNTIYF. The CDR3 DNA reads TGCGCCAGCAGCTATATGGACAGTTCGGCTGGAAACACCATATATTTT. Based on the CDR3 plus reference TRBV5-1 and TRBJ1-3, the full variable domain is KAGVTQTPRYLIKTRGQQVTLSCSPISGHRSVSWYQQTPGQGLQFLFEYFSETQRNKGNFPGRFSGRQFSNSRSEMNVSTLELGDSALYLCASSYMDSSAGNTIYFGEGSWLTVV.

The chain carries TRBV15 and TRBJ2-3, with 7 positions matching TRBD1. The trim removed 0 bases at V and 3 bases at J, leaving 3 bases unmatched. Per the germline V gene, CDR1 is LNHNV and CDR2 is YYDKDF (reference sequence). There are 15 residues in the CDR3. In nucleotides, the CDR3 is TGTGCCACCAGCAGAGAGGGACAGTCTACAGATACGCAGTATTTT. The encoded protein is CATSREGQSTDTQYF.

The chain links TRBV6-1 to TRBJ2-1; no firm D call. Germline values: CDR1 MNHNS, CDR2 SASEGT. The CDR3 covers 14 residues. V was clipped by 0 bases and J by 5 bases, with 8 bases between them. In DNA form, the CDR3 reads TGTGCCAGCAGTGAAGCGGGCCAAAACAATGAGCAGTTCTTC. It yields the protein CASSEAGQNNEQFF.

This clonotype was observed a handful of times. The chain's CDR3 is CAISEPGTRQETQYF. The CDR3 nucleotides read TGTGCCATCAGTGAGCCCGGGACCAGGCAAGAGACCCAGTACTTC. V and J are TRBV10-3 and TRBJ2-5; D possibly matches TRBD1 or TRBD2 (5 bases each). Looked up from germline, CDR1 is ENHRY and CDR2 is SYGVKD. V was clipped by 2 bases and J by 2 bases, with 12 bases between them. The CDR3 covers 15 residues.

This clonotype turned up a few times. The chain links TRBV15 to TRBJ1-2; D uncertain. There are 13 residues in the CDR3. Germline lookup yields CDR1 LNHNV and CDR2 YYDKDF (reference sequence). Trimming removed 0 bases from V and 10 bases from J, with 12 bases in between. The CDR3 bases are TGTGCCACCAGCAGAGATCTGGAAGGGATCTACACCTTC. It encodes CATSRDLEGIYTF.

The genes are TRBV20-1 and TRBJ1-1, with a tentative D call TRBD1 (5 bases). Trimming shortened V by 2 bases and J by 1 base, and 11 bases separated the two germline ends. Per germline, CDR1 DFQATT and CDR2 SNEGSKA (reference sequence). This CDR3 has 14 residues. For the CDR3, the DNA is TGCAGTGCTAGATACGGACATACGAACACTGAAGCTTTCTTT. Amino acids: CSARYGHTNTEAFF.